The source of this T cell receptor (beta chain) is a study of naive and memory T cell subsets. Findings and caveats of the study: A few larger clonotypes appeared in naive repertoires, especially CD8, possibly memory cells re-expressing CD45RA. Diversity fell and Gini index rose from naive through CM, EM, EMRA.

The beta constant-region primer was an equimolar mix of two oligonucleotides covering TRBC1 and TRBC2. One entry per CDR3 protein, called by TCRdb with MiXCR from the UMI-ligation and nested PCR reads. The sample contains under 150,000 distinct CDR3 sequences, about 18% of which appear only once. Germline CDR1 is SGHNT and CDR2 is YYREEE (reference sequence). This CDR3 region has 15 residues. After removal of 4 bases from V and 0 bases from J, the junction contained 7 bases not matched to a gene. As regards this clonotype: Its antigen is undetermined.

This TCR derives from a human donor in good health. Sequencing was performed on naive CD4+ T cells from blood. This chain connects TRBV5-4 to TRBJ2-7; 7 bases map to TRBD1. The CDR3 nucleotides are TGTGCCAGCAGCCTCCGACAGGGCAGCTCCTACGAGCAGTACTTC. This codes for CASSLRQGSSYEQYF.